Below, 21 T cell receptor beta chains from the same sample are listed, as sequenced in a study of cytomegalovirus exposure and HLA in healthy donors. The PCR employed 60 Vbeta primers together with 13 Jbeta primers. Here immunoSEQ multiplex PCR was the method, and the copy in TCRdb shows in-frame clones only, minus some. This repertoire shows some 100,000 clones, 80% to 90% found once; its top ten account for 0.9% to 1.5%. Material: PBMCs. These receptors all come from a young woman in good health and CMV-seronegative.

The V call is TRBV11-3, the J call TRBJ1-1; the D is unclear. Germline assignment: CDR1 SGHNT and CDR2 YENEEA. This CDR3 has 13 amino acids. V dropped 2 bases and J dropped 1 base, with 5 bases sitting between them. The CDR3 DNA reads as TGTGCCAGCAGCTTATACAGGAACACTGAAGCTTTCTTT. Residues: CASSLYRNTEAFF.

The gene calls are TRBV6-6 and TRBJ2-7, with TRBD1 matching over 7 bases. CDR3 size: 14 residues. Trimming took 8 bases from V and 2 from J; bases not matched to a gene: 9. Germline V CDR1 and CDR2: MNHNY, SVGAGI (reference sequence). The CDR3: CASGRMTGPYEQYF. The DNA for the CDR3 is TGTGCCAGCGGGCGAATGACAGGGCCCTACGAGCAGTACTTC.

This chain links TRBV10-3 with TRBJ2-2; D is possibly TRBD1 (5 bases). This CDR3 spans 14 amino acids. CDR1 and CDR2 from the germline V gene are ENHRY and SYGVKD. V shed 5 bases and J shed 5 bases, with 12 bases lying between them. CDR3 residues: CAISQGEETGELFF. CDR3 in DNA: TGTGCCATCAGTCAGGGTGAGGAAACCGGGGAGCTGTTTTTT.

This clone has more than one count but fewer than ten. The chain employs TRBV4-3 and TRBJ1-4; possibly TRBD1 for D (5 bases). Germline assignment: CDR1 LGHNA and CDR2 YSLEER. Trimming cost V 0 bases and J 5 bases, with 7 bases left between them. CDR3 length: 14 residues. CDR3 loop: CASSQDWTNEKLFF. CDR3 bases: TGCGCCAGCAGCCAAGATTGGACAAATGAAAAACTGTTTTTT.

V and J are TRBV2 and TRBJ2-1, with TRBD2 identical over 9 bases. The CDR3 totals 15 residues. Germline V CDR1 and CDR2: SNHLY, FYNNEI. V was clipped by 8 bases and J by 1 base; unmatched bases: 6. The DNA for the CDR3 is TGTGCCAGCTCGCGGGAGGGCCATTCCTACAATGAGCAGTTCTTC. Amino acids: CASSREGHSYNEQFF.

The chain employs TRBV9 and TRBJ2-7, with 8 bases fitting TRBD2. With 4 bases clipped from V and 7 bases from J, the junction kept 10 bases outside the gene matches. Germline V gene sequence: CDR1 SGDLS, CDR2 YYNGEE. The CDR3 is 14 residues long. The CDR3 spells CASSTTGGAKEQYF. CDR3 DNA sequence: TGTGCCAGCAGCACCACCGGGGGGGCTAAGGAGCAGTACTTC.

The chain joins TRBV6-5 to TRBJ2-7; 7 bases are a match to TRBD1. The CDR3 covers 14 residues. The J segment lost 2 bases and the V segment lost 8 bases, leaving 9 bases of the junction unmatched. The germline V gene encodes CDR1 MNHEY and CDR2 SVGAGI. The CDR3 loop reads CASQRSQGAYEQYF. The CDR3 nucleotides are TGTGCCAGCCAAAGGTCCCAGGGGGCCTACGAGCAGTACTTC.

In nucleotides, the CDR3 is TGTGCCAGCAGCTCGGACAGGGTTGACGAGCAGTACTTC. This sequence encodes CASSSDRVDEQYF. The chain combines TRBV5-6 with TRBJ2-5, with 8 positions matching TRBD1. The better agreement between TRBJ2-7 and the DNA end casts doubt on the J call. This CDR3 comprises 13 residues. CDR1 and CDR2 (germline): SGHDT, YYEEEE.

This clone showed up just a few times. The J gene is TRBJ2-5, the V gene TRBV5-1, with 14 bases aligning to TRBD2. V shed 7 bases, J shed 9 bases, and the junction held 8 bases outside the gene matches. Germline V gene sequence: CDR1 SGHRS, CDR2 YFSETQ. The CDR3 sequence is 14 residues long. The CDR3 nucleotides read TGCGCCAGCTCACTGGGACTAGCGGGAGATCCCCAGTACTTC. It specifies CASSLGLAGDPQYF. Using reference TRBV5-1 and TRBJ2-5 for the parts outside the CDR3, the full variable domain is KAGVTQTPRYLIKTRGQQVTLSCSPISGHRSVSWYQQTPGQGLQFLFEYFSETQRNKGNFPGRFSGRQFSNSRSEMNVSTLELGDSALYLCASSLGLAGDPQYFGPGTRLLVL.

This clone was observed a single time. The CDR3 reads CASSFWGGGDTQYF. CDR3 DNA sequence: TGTGCCAGCAGCTTTTGGGGGGGCGGAGATACGCAGTATTTT. The chain employs TRBV7-9 and TRBJ2-3; weak D call: TRBD2 (7 bases). Between the trimmed V and J ends, which lost 3 bases and 5 bases, there was a span of 12 bases. CDR1 is SEHNR, CDR2 FQNEAQ, per germline (reference sequence). The CDR3 sequence is 14 residues long.

The genes are TRBV7-2 and TRBJ2-5, with 9 nucleotides matching TRBD2. The CDR3 extends over 16 amino acids. J gave up 5 bases and V 3 bases, and 10 bases lay outside the gene matches. Germline lookup yields CDR1 SGHTA and CDR2 FQGNSA. The CDR3 region is CASSLGRGGLFETQYF. In DNA, the CDR3 is TGTGCCAGCAGCTTGGGGCGGGGGGGCCTATTTGAGACCCAGTACTTC.

CDR3 in DNA: TGTGCCAGCAGTTCCCCCGGGAACACTGAAGCTTTCTTT. Amino acid sequence: CASSSPGNTEAFF. The rearrangement links TRBV28 to TRBJ1-1, with D unclear. In germline, CDR1 is MDHEN, CDR2 SYDVKM. The CDR3 spans 13 residues. V gave up 4 bases and J gave up 1 base, with 7 bases separating them.

The chain is built from TRBV11-2 and TRBJ2-1, with 15 positions matching TRBD2. The CDR3 sequence is 19 residues long. Germline V gene data show CDR1 as SGHAT and CDR2 as FQNNGV. V shed 5 bases and J 0 bases; nucleotides not matched to a gene: 8. The CDR3 DNA sequence: TGTGCCAGCAGCCCGGGACTAGCGGGGGGCCGGAGCTCCTACAATGAGCAGTTCTTC. This sequence encodes CASSPGLAGGRSSYNEQFF.

The V call is TRBV19, the J call TRBJ2-7; 11 positions agree with TRBD1. This CDR3 is built from 15 residues. Losses at the gene ends were 7 bases for V and 3 bases for J; bases not matched to a gene: 8. Germline CDR1 reads LNHDA; CDR2 reads SQIVND (reference sequence). Here the CDR3 DNA reads TGTGCCAGTAATTCTTCGGGACAGGGGGACTACGAGCAGTACTTC. Residues: CASNSSGQGDYEQYF.

The V call is TRBV11-2, the J call TRBJ2-2; the match to TRBD2 covers 11 bases. V was pared by 0 bases and J by 5 bases, with 14 bases of the junction left unmatched. Germline V CDR1 and CDR2: SGHAT, FQNNGV. The CDR3 is 20 amino acids. As DNA, the CDR3 is TGTGCCAGCAGCTTAGATCTGGGGTTCCTAGCGGGAGGTTCAACCGGGGAGCTGTTTTTT. It codes for CASSLDLGFLAGGSTGELFF.

V is TRBV7-9 and J is TRBJ1-2; 7 bases are shared with TRBD1. Germline trimming cut 0 bases from V and 7 bases from J; bases unmatched to any gene: 2. CDR1 is SEHNR, CDR2 FQNEAQ, per germline (reference sequence). The CDR3 is made up of 13 amino acids. The CDR3 sequence is CASSLATGSGYTF. CDR3 DNA sequence: TGTGCCAGCAGCTTAGCGACAGGGTCTGGCTACACCTTC.

The chain joins TRBV19 to TRBJ2-7, with a weak D call TRBD1 (6 bases). Per germline, CDR1 LNHDA and CDR2 SQIVND (reference sequence). CDR3 length equals 15 residues. V gave up 3 bases and J gave up 4 bases, with 16 bases separating them. The chain's CDR3 is CASSIAGAKVYEQYF. As DNA, the CDR3 is TGTGCCAGTAGTATTGCAGGGGCCAAAGTATACGAGCAGTACTTC. Full variable domain (rest looked up from reference TRBV19 and TRBJ2-7): DGGITQSPKYLFRKEGQNVTLSCEQNLNHDAMYWYRQDPGQGLRLIYYSQIVNDFQKGDIAEGYSVSREKKESFPLTVTSAQKNPTAFYLCASSIAGAKVYEQYFGPGTRLTVT.

The chain is built from TRBV6-5 and TRBJ2-7; D possibly corresponds to TRBD1 (5 bases). The CDR3 runs 15 residues. Between the trimmed V and J ends, which lost 0 bases and 0 bases, there was a span of 9 bases. Germline CDR1 reads MNHEY; CDR2 reads SVGAGI. DNA of the CDR3: TGTGCCAGCAGTTACTCGGGGCAGGGCTCCTACGAGCAGTACTTC. Translation: CASSYSGQGSYEQYF.

This sequence joins TRBV5-6 and TRBJ2-7; 9 nucleotides match TRBD2. Germline-derived CDR1 and CDR2 are SGHDT and YYEEEE. The ends lost 5 bases at V and 4 bases at J; junction bases unmatched: 10. The CDR3 sequence is 15 residues long. CDR3 loop: CASSRNGLATYEQYF. CDR3 DNA sequence: TGTGCCAGCAGTCGCAACGGACTAGCGACGTACGAGCAGTACTTC.

The gene calls are TRBV6-1 and TRBJ2-7, with D uncertain. CDR1 is MNHNS, CDR2 SASEGT, per germline. This CDR3 region has 16 residues. V was shortened by 0 bases and J by 2 bases, with 14 bases between the two germline ends. CDR3 nucleotides: TGTGCCAGCAGTGAAGCGCTCGGCAGGATACCCTACGAGCAGTACTTC. This encodes CASSEALGRIPYEQYF.

Worth noting for this clone: Sequence at one end of the junction differs from germline and may be a read error. The same CDR3 also results from other DNA sequences found in this sample. This chain connects TRBV4-1 to TRBJ1-6; no clear D gene. Germline CDR1 MGHRA, CDR2 YSYEKL. This CDR3 spans 16 amino acids. Written as DNA, the CDR3 is TGCGCCAGCAGCCAAGCGAAGCCAGGTTATAATTCACCTCTCCACTTT. Its translation: CASSQAKPGYNSPLHF.